Shown below are 27 T cell receptor beta chains from a single sample sequenced in a study of T-cell memory formation after mild COVID-19. One entry per CDR3 protein, called by TCRdb with MiXCR from the 5' RACE reads. The sample shows approximately 400,000 distinct CDR3 sequences, about a sixth of them seen only once. Source material: PBMCs or a T cell subset sorted from them (not recorded which). These receptors were obtained from a man younger than 30 who had mild COVID-19 (a few samples of this study predate the infection). Cell type and time point are not known.

The rearrangement uses TRBV7-9 and TRBJ2-1; D possibly uses TRBD1 or TRBD2 (6 bases each). V gave up 1 base and J gave up 5 bases, with 18 bases separating them. CDR1 and CDR2 (germline): SEHNR, FQNEAQ (reference sequence). The CDR3 runs to 17 residues. CDR3 DNA: TGTGCCAGCAGCTTAGGTGGGGGGCGCGGGCGGAACAATGAGCAGTTCTTC. It encodes CASSLGGGRGRNNEQFF.

The chain carries TRBV3-2 and TRBJ2-7; the D segment call TRBD2 is taken from the table without a DNA check. TRBV3-2 is an annotated pseudogene. The CDR3 totals 18 residues. The CDR3 here is CASSPIRDPGGLSYEQYV. In DNA, the CDR3 is TGTGCCAGCAGCCCAATCAGGGATCCGGGGGGCCTCTCCTACGAGCAGTACGTC.

The gene calls are TRBV5-5 and TRBJ1-1; no clear D. The V gene lost 2 bases and the J gene lost 6 bases, with 11 bases spanning the gap. The CDR3 covers 13 residues. CDR1 is SGHKS, CDR2 YYEKEE, per germline (reference sequence). CDR3 region: CASSFRFFPEAFF. The DNA of the CDR3 is TGTGCCAGCAGCTTCCGGTTTTTTCCTGAAGCTTTCTTT.

The table lists this clonotype with many counts. The J gene is TRBJ2-7, the V gene TRBV7-9; TRBD1 matches 7 bases. The length of the CDR3 is 13 residues. The V gene end was trimmed by 2 bases and the J gene end by 5 bases; junction bases not matched to a gene: 3. In germline, CDR1 is SEHNR, CDR2 FQNEAQ (reference sequence). The CDR3 protein is CASSLYGTDEQYF. The CDR3 DNA follows: TGTGCCAGCAGCTTATACGGGACAGACGAGCAGTACTTC.

The rearrangement joins TRBV29-1 to TRBJ1-4; 8 nucleotides match TRBD1. CDR1 and CDR2 from the germline V gene are SQVTM and ANQGSEA. V shed 6 bases, J shed 0 bases, and the junction held 0 bases outside the gene matches. The CDR3 contains 13 residues. CDR3: CSVQGATNEKLFF. CDR3 in DNA: TGCAGCGTACAGGGGGCAACTAATGAAAAACTGTTTTTT.

This clonotype was detected a few times. This chain uses TRBV15 with TRBJ2-6; 8 nucleotides line up with TRBD1. In germline, CDR1 is LNHNV, CDR2 YYDKDF (reference sequence). V lost 9 bases to trimming and J lost 0 bases; unmatched junction nucleotides: 4. CDR3 length: 15 amino acids. Written as DNA, the CDR3 is TGTGCCACAAGACAGGGGACCTCTGGGGCCAACGTCCTGACTTTC. This gives the protein CATRQGTSGANVLTF.

The chain links TRBV5-8 to TRBJ1-6; possibly TRBD1 for D (6 bases). Germline loops: CDR1 SGHTS, CDR2 YDEGEE. The CDR3 loop spans 14 amino acids. Trimming shortened V by 4 bases and J by 4 bases, and 9 bases separated the two germline ends. The DNA for the CDR3 is TGTGCCAGCAGCAGGGGGGTTTATAATTCACCCCTCCACTTT. Translated, it gives CASSRGVYNSPLHF.

Points on this clonotype: This clone may be a read error of a much larger clone one base away. This sequence joins TRBV7-6 and TRBJ1-5; TRBD1 matches at 8 bases. The CDR3 loop spans 14 amino acids. From germline, CDR1 is SGHVS and CDR2 FNYEAQ. The junction had 1 base not matched to a gene; V was cut back by 4 bases and J by 2 bases. The CDR3 region is CASSWGQGNQPQHF. Here the CDR3 DNA reads TGTGCCAGCAGCTGGGGACAGGGCAATCAGCCCCAGCATTTT.

The genes are TRBV7-8 and TRBJ1-6; 8 nucleotides line up with TRBD1. The CDR3 spans 14 residues. The ends lost 5 bases at V and 9 bases at J; junction bases unmatched: 6. CDR1 is SGHVS and CDR2 is FQNEAQ in the germline V gene. The CDR3 coding sequence is TGTGCCAGCAGCCAACGGACAGGGAGTTCACCCCTCCACTTT. Translating it yields CASSQRTGSSPLHF.

The chain carries TRBV7-9 and TRBJ2-7; D unclear. The germline V and J ends were trimmed by 3 bases and 3 bases, with 6 bases remaining between them. CDR3 length: 12 residues. Germline V gene sequence: CDR1 SEHNR, CDR2 FQNEAQ (reference sequence). The CDR3: CASSFRSYEQYF. In DNA form, the CDR3 reads TGTGCCAGCAGCTTTAGGAGCTACGAGCAGTACTTC.

This clonotype came up a few times. This chain connects TRBV12-3 or TRBV12-4 to TRBJ2-7; D not resolved. This CDR3 region has 13 residues. Trimming left V 7 bases short and J 2 bases short, with 12 bases between. The CDR3 region is CASTLSDPYEQYF. DNA for the CDR3: TGTGCCAGCACCCTAAGTGACCCCTACGAGCAGTACTTC.

This clonotype occurred a few times. The chain employs TRBV9 and TRBJ2-7; D may be TRBD1 (5 bases). Between the trimmed V and J ends, which lost 7 bases and 7 bases, there was a span of 12 bases. Germline CDR1 is SGDLS and CDR2 is YYNGEE. This CDR3 is built from 11 residues. CDR3 residues: CASGRGYEQYF. DNA of the CDR3: TGTGCCAGCGGAAGGGGTTATGAGCAGTACTTC.

The chain links TRBV7-9 to TRBJ1-3; the match to TRBD1 covers 12 bases. Trimming removed 4 bases from V and 5 bases from J; junction bases left unmatched: 3. The CDR3 runs 15 residues. Germline V gene sequence: CDR1 SEHNR, CDR2 FQNEAQ (reference sequence). The CDR3 loop is CASSSGQGARNTIYF. The CDR3, as DNA: TGTGCCAGCAGCTCGGGACAGGGGGCGAGAAACACCATATATTTT.

This chain connects TRBV5-1 to TRBJ2-7; 9 bases are a match to TRBD1. Germline V gene data show CDR1 as SGHRS and CDR2 as YFSETQ. The CDR3 totals 15 residues. The ends lost 4 bases at V and 6 bases at J; junction bases unmatched: 11. The CDR3 nucleotides read TGCGCCAGCAGCAGGACAGGGGAAGTCTTAGGCGAGCAGTACTTC. Protein: CASSRTGEVLGEQYF.

This clonotype was counted ten times or more. As DNA, the CDR3 is TGTGCCAGCAGCCCCAACGCGGGTACACCGCTCAGCACAGATACGCAGTATTTT. The encoded protein is CASSPNAGTPLSTDTQYF. This rearrangement joins TRBV5-5 to TRBJ2-3; a possible D gene is TRBD2 (5 bases). The germline V gene encodes CDR1 SGHKS and CDR2 YYEKEE (reference sequence). V dropped 4 bases and J dropped 0 bases, with 21 bases sitting between them. This CDR3 is built from 18 residues.

The chain combines TRBV7-2 with TRBJ2-5, with D hard to call. The CDR3 loop spans 13 amino acids. Germline CDR1 and CDR2: SGHTA and FQGNSA. V was pared by 5 bases and J by 5 bases, with 12 bases between. DNA for the CDR3: TGTGCCAGCAGCCTCCCCGAGACGGAGACCCAGTACTTC. Translated: CASSLPETETQYF.

This clonotype showed up just a few times. This chain links TRBV9 with TRBJ1-4, with TRBD1 identical over 8 bases. Germline CDR1 SGDLS, CDR2 YYNGEE. This CDR3 comprises 15 residues. V lost 3 bases to trimming and J lost 8 bases; unmatched junction nucleotides: 9. The CDR3 bases are TGTGCCAGCAGCGGTGGACAGGGTAGCCGGGAAAAACTGTTTTTT. Its translation is CASSGGQGSREKLFF.

V and J are TRBV5-6 and TRBJ2-7; 8 bases are a match to TRBD1. From germline, CDR1 is SGHDT and CDR2 YYEEEE. The V gene end was trimmed by 4 bases and the J gene end by 2 bases; junction bases not matched to a gene: 5. The CDR3 is made up of 14 amino acids. The CDR3 loop reads CASSLDRAAYEQYF. CDR3 DNA: TGTGCCAGCAGCCTGGACAGGGCTGCCTACGAGCAGTACTTC.

This sequence joins TRBV12-3 or TRBV12-4 and TRBJ2-7; TRBD2 is a possible D gene (6 bases). The CDR3 runs to 13 residues. Trimming removed 3 bases from V and 7 bases from J, with 13 bases in between. CDR3 nucleotide sequence: TGTGCCAGCAGTTTCGGGGGTCCGTGGGAGCAGTACTTC. The encoded protein is CASSFGGPWEQYF.

This sequence joins TRBV20-1 and TRBJ2-2; 8 bases agree with TRBD2. V trimming: 3 bases; J trimming: 6 bases; junction bases outside the gene matches: 6. Germline V gene data show CDR1 as DFQATT and CDR2 as SNEGSKA (reference sequence). The CDR3 contains 14 residues. CDR3 nucleotides: TGCAGTGCTAGTCCCAGCGGGGGATCCGGGGAGCTGTTTTTT. Translating it yields CSASPSGGSGELFF.

This clonotype turned up a few times. This sequence joins TRBV12-3 or TRBV12-4 and TRBJ2-5; 7 positions match TRBD1. Losses at the gene ends were 7 bases for V and 5 bases for J; bases not matched to a gene: 7. This CDR3 has 13 amino acids. For the CDR3, the DNA is TGTGCCAGCAACCCGAGGGGGCGGGAGACCCAGTACTTC. This sequence encodes CASNPRGRETQYF.

This clonotype was detected many times. V and J are TRBV12-3 or TRBV12-4 and TRBJ2-3; D gene uncertain. CDR3 length: 13 residues. Trimming left V 3 bases short and J 2 bases short, with 6 bases between. CDR3 residues: CASSLSSTDTQYF. The DNA for the CDR3 is TGTGCCAGCAGTTTGTCCTCCACAGATACGCAGTATTTT.

This clonotype was found many times. This chain joins TRBV11-2 and TRBJ2-7, with 8 bases matching TRBD1. The germline V gene encodes CDR1 SGHAT and CDR2 FQNNGV. V lost 3 bases and J lost 4; bases outside the gene matches: 8. This CDR3 has 15 residues. The CDR3 coding sequence is TGTGCCAGCAGCTTTGGGATTACAGGGGGTTACGAGCAGTACGTC. As protein: CASSFGITGGYEQYV.

The gene calls are TRBV5-1 and TRBJ1-1; D gene ambiguous. Trimming pared 4 bases from V and 6 bases from J, leaving 13 bases between. Germline-derived CDR1 and CDR2 are SGHRS and YFSETQ. The CDR3 spans 13 residues. This chain's CDR3 is CASSPIGGPEAFF. CDR3 DNA sequence: TGCGCCAGCAGCCCCATAGGCGGGCCTGAAGCTTTCTTT.

The chain recombines TRBV20-1 with TRBJ2-3; TRBD1 might be the D (6 bases). V lost 6 bases to trimming and J lost 2 bases, with 15 bases between them. This CDR3 region has 14 residues. The germline V gene has CDR1 DFQATT and CDR2 SNEGSKA (reference sequence). The CDR3 protein is CSAIRGGHTDTQYF. The CDR3 region has the DNA TGCAGTGCGATCCGTGGGGGCCACACAGATACGCAGTATTTT.

The V call is TRBV10-3, the J call TRBJ2-1; maybe TRBD1 (5 bases). V was cut by 7 bases and J by 5 bases, with 15 bases left in between. The V gene's germline CDR1 is ENHRY and CDR2 SYGVKD. The CDR3 has 14 amino acids. The CDR3 coding sequence is TGTGCCATCACCCCAGGGTCGAGGAACAATGAGCAGTTCTTC. Encoded protein: CAITPGSRNNEQFF.

This chain links TRBV20-1 with TRBJ1-2, with TRBD1 matching 8 bases. This CDR3 is 12 amino acids long. Germline V gene sequence: CDR1 DFQATT, CDR2 SNEGSKA (reference sequence). V dropped 5 bases and J dropped 7; count of bases not matched to a gene: 6. The CDR3 sequence: CSARAGGGGYTF. DNA for the CDR3: TGCAGTGCTCGAGCAGGGGGCGGTGGCTACACCTTC.